The present TCR beta chain was sequenced within a study of neoadjuvant anti-PD-1 for oral cavity cancer (TCRdb year 2021). For context, the study as a whole: Before curative-intent surgical resection, most patients were given three to four biweekly doses of nivolumab at 3 mg/kg. Patients who did not progress were given a fourth nivolumab dose at about day 43 and had definitive surgical resection on days 50-56. Under RECIST 1.1, patients with complete response, partial response or stable disease were classed as responders, and patients with progression were classed as non-responders. There were roughly 11 patients in the parent correlative cohort, and the response rate was 33%. The paper's findings and limits, for the study overall: After neoadjuvant nivolumab, T cell clonality (Gini index) in PBMCs was significantly higher in non-responders than in responders. Higher pretreatment blood TCRbeta clonality and lower post-treatment tumor TCRbeta clonality were correlated with higher pretreatment blood Treg/Th17 ratios. Only three patients per response group were included in the TCR analyses, and larger cohorts for validation were called for by the authors.

To note about this clone: Its antigen has not been determined. The record has no base qualities; no much larger clone is one base away.

PBMC libraries used mostly roughly 480 ng of input genomic DNA for deep sequencing, with six replicates per sample. The immunoSEQ hsTCRbeta kit was used to prepare TCRbeta libraries according to the manufacturer's instructions. The completed libraries were mixed into a single pool at 3 nM, then sequenced with an Illumina NovaSeq 6000 S4 flow cell. The authors processed their data as follows. The immunoSEQ Analyzer handled quality control and preprocessing of the raw data. The analysis was restricted to productive rearrangements, with each unique CDR3 amino acid sequence defining a clonotype. Using the R package tcR, the researchers computed the Gini-Simpson index as their estimate of repertoire clonality. Gini indices were compared with Student's t test, and associations with tumor size change were assessed by Pearson correlation. TCRdb retrieved this table from immuneACCESS and kept in-frame rearrangements only. Not all clones are present; in checked studies, unresolved V genes account for under half, and no reason is known for the remainder. V and J calls and clone size are copied from that table; D and trimming were computed from the DNA. The sample includes some 71,000 clones, with approximately 82% observed a single time. The ten largest clones take up around 3.7% of the sample.

The time point label of this sample denotes: before neoadjuvant nivolumab. None of the patients had received prior systemic or radiation treatment, and all were newly diagnosed with stage II-IVA oral cavity squamous cell carcinoma. The cohort was made up of patients with locally advanced, HPV-negative oral cavity squamous cell carcinoma. No culture maintenance or expansion was done, as the peripheral blood mononuclear cells went straight to analysis. Samples were obtained from a longitudinal correlative study of a single-arm phase II trial of neoadjuvant nivolumab in oral cavity squamous cell carcinoma. Genomic DNA-based TCRbeta sequencing was performed on subject-matched pre- and post-treatment PBMCs and tumors from three responders and three non-responders. Peripheral blood mononuclear cells were collected once before nivolumab treatment and again after treatment, at the time of surgery. Genomic DNA was isolated from PBMCs using the Maxwell RSC DNA from Cells kit.

From a lookup of the germline V gene, CDR1 and CDR2 are SGHAT and FQNNGV. The cysteine opens and the phenylalanine closes a CDR3 of 17 amino acids. The retained sequence is limited to the CDR3, 51 bases, with the frame set at the first base. V was cut back by 5 bases and J by 0 bases, leaving a gap of 17 bases between them. This TCR was sampled from a person aged 35-79 years with oral cavity squamous cell carcinoma. Source: PBMCs, taken before nivolumab (anti-PD-1) treatment. The V gene is TRBV11-2 and the J gene is TRBJ1-3; the D gene lacks a confident call. The CDR3 amino acid sequence is: CASSPLGLFLSGNTIYF. The bases read TGTGCCAGCAGCCCCCTTGGGTTATTCCTCTCTGGAAACACCATATATTTT.